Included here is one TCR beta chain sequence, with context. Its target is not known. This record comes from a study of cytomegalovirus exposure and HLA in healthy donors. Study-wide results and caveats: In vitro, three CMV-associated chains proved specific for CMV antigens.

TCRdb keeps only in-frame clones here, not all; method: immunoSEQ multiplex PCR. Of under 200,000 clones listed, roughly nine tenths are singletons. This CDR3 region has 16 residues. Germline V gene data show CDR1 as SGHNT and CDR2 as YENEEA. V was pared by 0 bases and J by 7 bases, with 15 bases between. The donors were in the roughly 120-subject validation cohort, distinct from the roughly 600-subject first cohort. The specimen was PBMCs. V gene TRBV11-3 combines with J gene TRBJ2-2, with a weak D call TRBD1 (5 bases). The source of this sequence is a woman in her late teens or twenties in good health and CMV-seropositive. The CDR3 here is CASSLEGREPHGELFF. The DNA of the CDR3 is TGTGCCAGCAGCTTAGAGGGCAGGGAACCCCACGGGGAGCTGTTTTTT.